The 16 T cell receptor beta chains given below trace back to one sample, sequenced in a study of T cell responses to AZD1222 COVID-19 vaccine. The table came from immunoSEQ multiplex PCR; TCRdb's copy has only in-frame clones and leaves some out. The sample contains roughly 140,000 clones, around 88% of which appear only once. The sequencing here drew on peripheral blood, taken on day 0 of MenACWY control vaccination. All receptors come from an adult in good health.

The V and J genes are TRBV19 and TRBJ1-2; D is uncertain. Trimming took off 4 bases at V and 2 bases at J, with 2 bases between the two ends. The CDR3 extends over 11 amino acids. Germline assignment: CDR1 LNHDA and CDR2 SQIVND (reference sequence). CDR3 region: CASSRNYGYTF. The CDR3 bases are TGTGCCAGTAGTAGGAACTATGGCTACACCTTC.

This chain connects TRBV5-4 to TRBJ1-1; D unclear. This CDR3 is built from 13 residues. The germline V and J ends were trimmed by 0 bases and 1 base, with 4 bases remaining between them. Germline V gene sequence: CDR1 SGHNT, CDR2 YYREEE (reference sequence). For the CDR3, the DNA is TGTGCCAGCAGCTTGGACAAGAACACTGAAGCTTTCTTT. It encodes CASSLDKNTEAFF.

The CDR3 sequence is CASSRRQGGTEAFF. Here the CDR3 DNA reads TGTGCCAGCAGTAGGAGGCAGGGTGGCACTGAAGCTTTCTTT. This sequence joins TRBV25-1 and TRBJ1-1; maybe TRBD1 (5 bases). CDR1 MGHDK and CDR2 SYGVNS come from the germline V gene. CDR3 length: 14 amino acids. The V gene lost 5 bases and the J gene lost 4 bases, with 14 bases spanning the gap.

This chain links TRBV5-5 with TRBJ2-7, with TRBD2 matching 10 bases. Germline V gives CDR1 SGHKS, CDR2 YYEKEE (reference sequence). The ends lost 1 base at V and 6 bases at J; junction bases unmatched: 7. The CDR3 totals 15 residues. The CDR3 DNA is TGTGCCAGCAGCTTGCAGCGGGAGGGCCTGTCCGAGCAGTACTTC. Translated, it gives CASSLQREGLSEQYF.

The chain uses TRBV29-1 and TRBJ2-7, with D unclear. Trimming took 4 bases from V and 2 from J, leaving 12 bases between them. The CDR3 contains 13 residues. Germline loops: CDR1 SQVTM, CDR2 ANQGSEA. CDR3 in DNA: TGCAGCGTTGGAGAAGCATCAACCTACGAGCAGTACTTC. Translation: CSVGEASTYEQYF.

This clone was detected only a few times. V gene TRBV21-1 combines with J gene TRBJ2-7; TRBD2 was called by the table and not checked on the DNA. TRBV21-1 is a listed pseudogene. The CDR3 loop spans 16 amino acids. The CDR3 DNA reads TGTGCCAGCAGCAAAAGTGGGACTAGCGTCTCCTACGAGCAGTACTTC. It codes for CASSKSGTSVSYEQYF.

The rearrangement uses TRBV11-2 and TRBJ1-2; unclear D gene. This CDR3 has 12 amino acids. V lost 0 bases and J 8 bases, leaving 7 bases between the germline ends. Germline V lookup: CDR1 SGHAT, CDR2 FQNNGV. In DNA form, the CDR3 reads TGTGCCAGCAGCTTAGAAGGTGTCGGCTACACCTTC. It yields the protein CASSLEGVGYTF.

This clone turned up a few times. The chain employs TRBV30 and TRBJ1-6; D is perhaps TRBD1 (5 bases). CDR1 GTSNPN and CDR2 SVGIG come from the germline V gene (reference sequence). The CDR3 has 12 residues. The ends were cut back, 2 bases at V and 7 bases at J, with 6 bases in the middle. CDR3 region: CAWSYRNSPLHF. CDR3 nucleotide sequence: TGTGCCTGGAGTTACAGGAATTCACCCCTCCACTTT.

V gene TRBV3-1 (or the pseudogene TRBV3-2) combines with J gene TRBJ1-1, with no clear D. The germline V gene encodes CDR1 LGHDT and CDR2 YNNKEL (reference sequence). This CDR3 spans 12 amino acids. Trimming cost V 4 bases and J 5 bases, with 8 bases left between them. As DNA, the CDR3 is TGTGCCAGCAGCCCAGACTTTACTGAAGCTTTCTTT. Translation gives CASSPDFTEAFF.

The chain carries TRBV29-1 and TRBJ2-7, with TRBD1 identical over 9 bases. The length of the CDR3 is 13 residues. Germline CDR1 and CDR2: SQVTM and ANQGSEA. V trimming: 7 bases; J trimming: 8 bases; junction bases outside the gene matches: 12. CDR3 sequence (DNA): TGCAGCGCCCGGGACAGGGACGGTTTCAAGCAGTACTTC. Encoded protein: CSARDRDGFKQYF.

This clone has a single count. The gene calls are TRBV7-2 and TRBJ1-2, with D maybe TRBD1 (6 bases). V gave up 1 base and J gave up 0 bases, with 12 bases separating them. Per germline, CDR1 SGHTA and CDR2 FQGNSA. There are 16 residues in the CDR3. The CDR3 region has the DNA TGTGCCAGCAGCTTAGACAACAGGGTATCTAACTATGGCTACACCTTC. It specifies CASSLDNRVSNYGYTF.

The rearrangement uses TRBV30 and TRBJ1-2; 8 nucleotides agree with TRBD1. In germline, CDR1 is GTSNPN, CDR2 SVGIG (reference sequence). V trimming: 1 base; J trimming: 5 bases; junction bases outside the gene matches: 0. The CDR3 is 12 residues long. The CDR3 nucleotides read TGTGCCTGGAGTGGACAGGGGTATGGCTACACCTTC. Amino acid sequence: CAWSGQGYGYTF.

The rearrangement links TRBV11-3 to TRBJ2-1, with a possible D match to TRBD2 (5 bases). This CDR3 has 13 amino acids. Germline CDR1 reads SGHNT; CDR2 reads YENEEA. V gave up 0 bases and J gave up 13 bases, with 13 bases separating them. CDR3 sequence: CASSLEERAGQFF. The CDR3 DNA is TGTGCCAGCAGCTTAGAGGAGAGGGCAGGACAGTTCTTC.

The chain links TRBV6-5 to TRBJ1-2; D call uncertain. The germline V gene has CDR1 MNHEY and CDR2 SVGAGI. The CDR3 contains 15 residues. The V gene lost 6 bases and the J gene lost 1 base, with 15 bases spanning the gap. This chain's CDR3 is CASRRIDGFNYGYTF. CDR3 DNA sequence: TGTGCCAGCAGACGAATTGACGGGTTTAACTATGGCTACACCTTC.

The rearrangement joins TRBV25-1 to TRBJ1-1, with TRBD1 matching 9 bases. The length of the CDR3 is 14 residues. The trim removed 5 bases at V and 5 bases at J, leaving 6 bases unmatched. The germline V gene has CDR1 MGHDK and CDR2 SYGVNS. The CDR3 sequence: CASSLQGARTEAFF. CDR3 bases: TGTGCCAGCAGTTTACAGGGGGCAAGAACTGAAGCTTTCTTT.

V is TRBV5-5 and J is TRBJ1-6; D is perhaps TRBD1 (5 bases). Germline V gives CDR1 SGHKS, CDR2 YYEKEE (reference sequence). The CDR3 covers 16 residues. Deletions cut 5 bases from V and 0 bases from J, with 12 bases between. In DNA form, the CDR3 reads TGTGCCAGCAGACAGGACAAGAGCTCCTATAATTCACCCCTCCACTTT. Translation: CASRQDKSSYNSPLHF.